This T cell receptor (beta chain) originates from a study of radiation and T cells in renal cell carcinoma. General study results and limits: Top tumor clonotypes rose in blood 2 weeks post-radiation, then contracted.

This clone is a singleton in its sample. Its target is not known. The time point here: blood 2 weeks post-SBRT. Regarding treatment: 15 Gy SBRT to primary tumor, nephrectomy 4 weeks later. The V segment lost 1 base and the J segment 5 bases; nucleotides outside the gene matches: 4. The germline gives CDR1 LNHDA, CDR2 SQIVND (reference sequence). The CDR3 loop spans 16 amino acids. Profiling relied on immunoSEQ multiplex PCR, and the TCRdb table lists in-frame clones only, not all of them. The table lists about 150,000 clones, 87% of them singletons. The V call is TRBV19, the J call TRBJ1-4; 10 nucleotides agree with TRBD1. The sequence derives from a woman aged 45-65 years with renal cell carcinoma. The sample consisted of blood, taken from a patient whose treatment included radiotherapy and nephrectomy. The DNA for the CDR3 is TGTGCCAGTAGTATAGGGGGACAGGGGCAAAATGAAAAACTGTTTTTT. It yields the protein CASSIGGQGQNEKLFF.